Here is one TCR beta chain with its context. Generated by immunoSEQ multiplex PCR, the TCRdb table keeps only in-frame clones and is missing some. The sample shows about 660,000 clones, approximately 87% of them seen only once. The CDR3 consists of 16 residues. Germline V gene lookup returns CDR1 SGHKS and CDR2 YYEKEE (reference sequence). J was trimmed by 5 bases and V by 4 bases; bases with no gene match: 12. The sample originates from a study of shared T cell receptors in the human thymus. These sequences were also reported in another study, on human thymus T cells. As that report states: The sample donors, healthy Finnish infants, were having corrective surgery for congenital heart defects. The study used thymus tissue resected during corrective heart surgery. Gene usage for V and J segments appeared biased in thymic and blood repertoires. Among unrelated individuals, related research reported thymic repertoires that overlapped highly.

The receptor's source is a boy in the first two years of life with a congenital heart defect. Sequencing used thymocytes. The V gene is TRBV5-5, the J gene TRBJ2-5; 9 bases match TRBD1. This CDR3 reads CASSHLIHRGLETQYF. Written as DNA, the CDR3 is TGTGCCAGCAGCCATTTGATCCACAGGGGGCTGGAGACCCAGTACTTC.